This T cell receptor (beta chain) came from a study of control samples from healthy donors and cancer patients. Germline V gene data show CDR1 as WNHNN and CDR2 as SYGVQD (reference sequence). The CDR3 is made up of 17 amino acids. V dropped 0 bases and J dropped 8; count of bases not matched to a gene: 15. This clone was detected a few times. Assay: immunoSEQ multiplex PCR; the TCRdb copy retains only in-frame clones and omits some. This sample has more than 85,000 clones, with approximately 90% found just once. This clonotype originated in a woman aged 45-65 years in good health. This rearrangement joins TRBV10-1 to TRBJ1-2, with 7 bases aligning to TRBD1. Sequencing was carried out using blood. CDR3 sequence (DNA): TGCGCCAGCAGTGAGTCGATCCTCGGCAGGGGGATAACCGGCTACACCTTC. It translates to CASSESILGRGITGYTF.